This entry features one T cell receptor beta chain sequence. The source of the sample is a study of blood T cell repertoires in COVID-19. TCRdb's copy holds only in-frame clones and misses some; the assay was immunoSEQ multiplex PCR. Of some 300,000 clones in the sample, over 90% were seen once. Someone with COVID-19 had been met by exposed participants within 2 weeks before study entry. The TCR comes from a woman in her 30s who had been exposed to COVID-19. Sequencing was performed on PBMCs or T cells enriched from blood (not recorded which).

CDR3 residues: CASSWDRNYGYTF. In nucleotides, the CDR3 is TGTGCCAGCAGCTGGGACAGAAACTATGGCTACACCTTC. The chain has TRBV7-2 and TRBJ1-2; 7 bases line up with TRBD1. The CDR3 runs to 13 residues. The trim removed 4 bases at V and 2 bases at J, leaving 1 base unmatched. Germline-derived CDR1 and CDR2 are SGHTA and FQGNSA.